This T cell receptor (beta chain) was recovered during a study of identical twins. This clonotype was seen at least ten times. The target antigen is unknown. Trimming stripped 2 bases from V and 2 bases from J, with 4 bases between. This CDR3 is built from 11 residues. CDR1 is DFQATT, CDR2 SNEGSKA, per germline (reference sequence). Study-level points and caveats: Within cord blood, abundant beta clonotypes carried fewer insertions, but memory repertoires showed no such trend.

Template switching added a universal primer site, and cDNA bore unique molecular identifiers. TCRdb reprocessed the 5' RACE reads with MiXCR, giving one entry per CDR3 protein. In the table there are 500,000 or so distinct CDR3 sequences, approximately 15% of which are singletons. The data also belong to a second study, concerning yellow fever vaccine responses in identical twins.

The rearrangement joins TRBV20-1 to TRBJ2-7; no clear D. The TCR was taken from a woman under 30 in good health. Sample: CD4+ T cells sorted from blood. CDR3 region: CSARQTYEQYF. The CDR3 coding sequence is TGCAGTGCTAGACAGACCTACGAGCAGTACTTC.